Below are 2 T cell receptor beta chains sequenced from a single sample in a study of shared T cell receptors in the human thymus. Method: immunoSEQ multiplex PCR; TCRdb's copy keeps in-frame clones and lacks some. The repertoire holds around 730,000 clones, with around 85% as singletons. In addition, the sample was reused for a study of human thymus T cells.

Material for sequencing was thymocytes. The receptor source for this set is a girl in the first two years of life with a congenital heart defect.

The CDR3 DNA is TGTGCCAGCAGCTTGCGATCCAGCGGGGGTAAAGAGACCCAGTACTTC. Amino acid sequence: CASSLRSSGGKETQYF. The gene calls are TRBV5-4 and TRBJ2-5; 8 positions agree with TRBD2. The CDR3 sequence is 16 residues long. Germline CDR1 and CDR2: SGHNT and YYREEE (reference sequence). Germline trimming cut 1 base from V and 3 bases from J; bases unmatched to any gene: 8.

V usage is TRBV2 and J usage is TRBJ1-1, with TRBD1 matching 7 bases. Per germline, CDR1 SNHLY and CDR2 FYNNEI. V lost 8 bases, J lost 0 bases, and 9 bases stayed unmatched. The CDR3 contains 15 residues. Here the CDR3 reads CASHHAGQVNTEAFF. CDR3 sequence (DNA): TGTGCCAGCCACCACGCTGGACAGGTGAACACTGAAGCTTTCTTT.